This T cell receptor (beta chain) was identified in a study of vaccination and CD4 T cells after COVID-19. Study-wide context: Post-vaccination samples were procured at a median of approximately 72 days following dose two (range 14 to 241).

Sequenced with the Oncomine TCR Beta short-read assay was DNA taken from cultured CD4+ T cells. One entry per CDR3 protein results from TCRdb running MiXCR on the PCR reads. The data show roughly 13,000 distinct CDR3 sequences, around 64% seen once. On this clonotype: Antigen: not known.

V was clipped by 8 bases and J by 8 bases; unmatched bases: 7. Germline loops: CDR1 MNHNS, CDR2 SASEGT. The CDR3 runs 12 residues. The study, taken as a whole, reports: Convalescent patients studied were relatively few, and early post-infection timepoints were absent.

Specified treatment: approximately 10-day PBMC culture with coronavirus spike peptide pools or control peptides (ViraFEST assay). Expansion of antigen-specific T cells with peptide pools by ViraFEST preceded sequencing of TCRs. The source of this sequence is a human donor who had recovered from COVID-19. The chain is built from TRBV6-1 and TRBJ2-5; 8 nucleotides align to TRBD1. The sequenced sample was CD4+ T cells from blood, cultured in vitro. The CDR3 DNA reads TGTGCCAGCGGGGGGACAGGATCCACCCAGTACTTC. Protein: CASGGTGSTQYF.